This is a list of T cell receptor beta chains from one sample in a study of CD8+CD57+ T cells in acquired aplastic anemia. MiXCR, run by TCRdb on the reads, gives a single entry per CDR3 protein. The repertoire holds about 210,000 distinct CDR3 sequences, with 34% as singletons. The sample was sorted CD4+, CD8+, or CD8+CD57+ T cells (not recorded which) from PBMCs. These receptor sequences come from a human donor in good health, serving as a control. Each CDR3 is given with its conserved first and last residue. Fields, in order: V gene, D gene, clone size, J gene, CDR3 protein, CDR3 DNA. D genes are given only for firm matches. The listing skips clone size in some rows; elsewhere it reads once, few, many or a size class.

>TRBV19|-|many|TRBJ1-2
CASSIFRGFGYTF
TGTGCCAGTAGTATTTTTAGGGGGTTCGGCTACACCTTC
>TRBV24-1|-|-|TRBJ2-3
CATSPEFTDTQYF
TGTGCCACCAGTCCAGAGTTCACAGATACGCAGTATTTT
>TRBV3-1|-|few|TRBJ2-7
CASSQGGTAPQGEQYF
TGTGCCAGCAGCCAAGGGGGGACCGCTCCTCAGGGCGAGCAGTACTTC
>TRBV13|TRBD1|many|TRBJ2-7
CASSLGTGSEQYF
TGTGCCAGCAGCTTAGGGACAGGGAGCGAGCAGTACTTC
>TRBV19|-|-|TRBJ1-6
CASTHRTYNSPLHF
TGTGCCAGCACTCATCGGACCTATAATTCACCCCTCCACTTT
>TRBV28|TRBD1|few|TRBJ2-7
CASSLPRTGLSYEQYF
TGTGCCAGCAGTTTACCACGGACAGGGCTTTCCTACGAGCAGTACTTC
>TRBV10-3|TRBD1|few|TRBJ1-2
CAISESLGTGTGIGYTF
TGTGCCATCAGTGAGTCGTTGGGAACCGGGACAGGGATCGGCTACACCTTC
>TRBV25-1|-|once|TRBJ1-1
CASSDRGAASEAFF
TGTGCCAGCAGTGATCGGGGCGCAGCCTCTGAAGCTTTCTTT
>TRBV4-1|-|few|TRBJ2-1
CASSRLISSYNEQFF
TGCGCCAGCAGCAGGCTGATCAGCTCCTACAATGAGCAGTTCTTC
>TRBV30|-|-|TRBJ1-2
CAWSVMGNYGYTF
TGTGCCTGGAGTGTAATGGGAAACTATGGCTACACCTTC
>TRBV19|TRBD1|many|TRBJ1-3
CASSFGQGKGYTIYF
TGTGCCAGTAGTTTCGGACAGGGAAAGGGATACACCATATATTTT
>TRBV5-5|-|many|TRBJ2-3
CASSLAGQGRDTQYF
TGTGCCAGCAGCTTGGCCGGGCAGGGTAGAGATACGCAGTATTTT
>TRBV25-1|TRBD1|-|TRBJ2-7
CASIETGETYEQYF
TGTGCCAGCATTGAGACAGGGGAGACCTACGAGCAGTACTTC
>TRBV5-5|TRBD2|-|TRBJ2-5
CASSPRLAGARKTQYF
TGTGCCAGCAGCCCACGACTAGCGGGAGCCCGGAAGACCCAGTACTTC
>TRBV29-1|-|once|TRBJ1-2
CSVAGTTYGYTF
TGCAGCGTAGCCGGGACGACCTATGGCTACACCTTC
>TRBV24-1|-|-|TRBJ1-5
CATSGEGETQHF
TGTGCCACCAGTGGGGAGGGCGAGACCCAGCATTTT
>TRBV29-1|TRBD1|many|TRBJ1-2
CSAEDRGIDGYTF
TGCAGCGCAGAAGACAGGGGGATAGATGGCTACACCTTC
>TRBV24-1|TRBD2|many|TRBJ2-3
CATSDSGGPTDTQYF
TGTGCCACCAGTGATTCGGGGGGGCCCACAGATACGCAGTATTTT
>TRBV12-3/TRBV12-4|-|-|TRBJ1-3
CASSFGGLITSGNTIYF
TGTGCCAGCAGTTTTGGGGGACTGATTACCTCTGGAAACACCATATATTTT
>TRBV24-1|-|-|TRBJ2-3
CATSGDQGDTQYF
TGTGCCACCAGTGGGGATCAAGGAGATACGCAGTATTTT